This T cell receptor beta chain was recorded in a study of OX40 agonist ivuxolimab in advanced cancers. On the study more broadly: Antecedent anti-PD-1, anti-PD-L1 or anti-CTLA-4 therapy was permissible, with around 41% having received some.

Study-level findings and limits: Compared with others, partial responders at 0.1-3.0 mg/kg displayed clonal expansion among the lowest.

CDR3 length equals 17 residues. Trimming left V 6 bases short and J 5 bases short, with 24 bases between. CDR1 is SNHLY and CDR2 is FYNNEI in the germline V gene. Clones were read by immunoSEQ multiplex PCR, and TCRdb kept only the in-frame ones, dropping some. The data contain over 65,000 clones, 80% to 95% of them singletons. Comment on this clone: The antigen is not known.

The source material was CD4+ or CD8+ T cells sorted from blood, sampled in a trial of the OX40 agonist ivuxolimab. The TCR sequence derives from an adult with an advanced solid tumor such as melanoma, head and neck, liver or kidney cancer. The V gene is TRBV2, the J gene TRBJ2-3; a weak D match, TRBD2 (5 bases). CDR3 sequence reads: CASRKGLAKRREDTQYF. The CDR3 DNA reads as TGTGCCAGCAGGAAAGGGCTAGCCAAGAGACGAGAAGATACGCAGTATTTT.